Following are 22 T cell receptor beta chains from one sample sequenced in a study of T cells in localized non-small cell lung cancer. TCRdb's table, derived via immunoSEQ multiplex PCR, lists solely in-frame clones and lacks some. Among more than 1,500 clones, more than 20% were seen once, and the ten largest hold around 16%. Here the sequenced sample was normal lung tissue next to the tumor, taken before any cancer treatment. These receptors were collected from a male donor aged 60 or over with stage II lung adenocarcinoma.

The chain couples TRBV6-8 to TRBJ1-5, with D perhaps matching TRBD1 (5 bases). V lost 6 bases and J lost 4, with 16 bases in between. Germline CDR1 MNHGY, CDR2 SAAAGT. CDR3 length: 15 residues. CDR3 amino acids: CASRMDNQFNQPQHF. For the CDR3, the DNA is TGTGCCAGCAGAATGGACAATCAGTTTAATCAGCCCCAGCATTTT.

In this sample, this clone turned up a few times. The chain links TRBV28 to TRBJ1-2, with 7 positions matching TRBD1. Germline assignment: CDR1 MDHEN and CDR2 SYDVKM. V lost 6 bases to trimming and J lost 1 base; unmatched junction nucleotides: 14. This CDR3 spans 17 amino acids. CDR3 coding DNA: TGTGCCAGCAGGACCCCTGTGACAGGGCCCTATAACTATGGCTACACCTTC. Translated: CASRTPVTGPYNYGYTF.

This chain connects TRBV29-1 to TRBJ2-1, with D perhaps matching TRBD2 (5 bases). Per the germline V gene, CDR1 is SQVTM and CDR2 is ANQGSEA. This CDR3 has 12 amino acids. The V and J ends lost 3 bases and 7 bases respectively, with 10 bases between them. The CDR3, as DNA: TGCAGCGTTGATGGACTTTTGAATGAGCAGTTCTTC. This sequence encodes CSVDGLLNEQFF.

The chain is built from TRBV11-3 and TRBJ2-2; tentatively, D is TRBD2 (5 bases). V was pared by 4 bases and J by 3 bases, with 9 bases between. The CDR3 is made up of 14 amino acids. Germline loops: CDR1 SGHNT, CDR2 YENEEA. CDR3 nucleotides: TGTGCCAGCAGCTCCGGGATGGACACCGGGGAGCTGTTTTTT. This sequence encodes CASSSGMDTGELFF.

This clone came up a few times. V and J are TRBV4-1 and TRBJ1-2, with no clear D. Germline-derived CDR1 and CDR2 are MGHRA and YSYEKL. CDR3 length: 12 residues. The ends were cut back, 4 bases at V and 8 bases at J, with 11 bases in the middle. Here the CDR3 reads CASSPPPGGYTF. Written as DNA, the CDR3 is TGCGCCAGCAGCCCCCCCCCAGGCGGCTACACCTTC.

This clone is labeled medium-sized. V is TRBV6-8 and J is TRBJ2-2; no reliable D call. This CDR3 has 15 amino acids. The ends were cut back, 6 bases at V and 0 bases at J, with 11 bases in the middle. Per the germline V gene, CDR1 is MNHGY and CDR2 is SAAAGT. The chain's CDR3 is CASRGIGTNTGELFF. Written as DNA, the CDR3 is TGTGCCAGCAGGGGCATTGGAACGAACACCGGGGAGCTGTTTTTT.

The rearrangement uses TRBV28 and TRBJ2-7; the match to TRBD1 covers 7 bases. Germline V CDR1 and CDR2: MDHEN, SYDVKM. CDR3 length equals 15 residues. V shed 5 bases, J shed 3 bases, and the junction held 10 bases outside the gene matches. In nucleotides, the CDR3 is TGTGCCAGCAGTGACAGGGCGCGGTCCGGCTACGAGCAGTACTTC. Its protein product is CASSDRARSGYEQYF.

The V gene is TRBV19, the J gene TRBJ2-5; 7 bases agree with TRBD1. Germline CDR1 LNHDA, CDR2 SQIVND (reference sequence). V was pared by 2 bases and J by 6 bases, with 12 bases of the junction left unmatched. The CDR3 extends over 16 amino acids. The CDR3 here is CASSIISRGGGKTQYF. The CDR3 DNA reads TGTGCCAGTAGTATAATTTCACGAGGGGGCGGAAAGACCCAGTACTTC.

The rearrangement links TRBV18 to TRBJ1-2; D not certain. The CDR3 is 16 residues long. V lost 2 bases and J lost 4, with 17 bases in between. Germline V gives CDR1 KGHSH, CDR2 LQKENI. The CDR3 is CASSPSGSSQVYGYTF. DNA of the CDR3: TGTGCCAGCTCACCAAGTGGGAGCAGTCAGGTCTATGGCTACACCTTC.

By share, this clone counts as medium-sized (0.01 to 0.1%). The chain recombines TRBV11-3 with TRBJ1-1, with D maybe TRBD1 (5 bases). The ends were cut back, 3 bases at V and 1 base at J, with 12 bases in the middle. Germline V gene lookup returns CDR1 SGHNT and CDR2 YENEEA. The CDR3 spans 15 residues. This chain's CDR3 is CASSLGHRQNTEAFF. In DNA form, the CDR3 reads TGTGCCAGCAGCTTGGGTCACAGGCAGAACACTGAAGCTTTCTTT. The full variable domain, in which reference TRBV11-3 and TRBJ1-1 provide the parts outside the CDR3, is EAGVVQSPRYKIIEKKQPVAFWCNPISGHNTLYWYLQNLGQGPELLIRYENEEAVDDSQLPKDRFSAERLKGVDSTLKIQPAELGDSAVYLCASSLGHRQNTEAFFGQGTRLTVV.

Within the sample, this clone is medium-sized. The chain recombines TRBV6-8 with TRBJ2-5, with unresolved D. Trimming shortened V by 10 bases and J by 5 bases, and 23 bases separated the two germline ends. The CDR3 is made up of 15 amino acids. Per germline, CDR1 MNHGY and CDR2 SAAAGT. The CDR3 sequence: CAIPVEMLAQETQYF. The CDR3 DNA follows: TGTGCCATCCCTGTGGAGATGTTAGCTCAGGAGACCCAGTACTTC.

This clone has a single count. The CDR3 bases are TGTGCCAGCTCACCTGCCGGGACCATTTTCCATGAGCAGTTCTTC. The encoded protein is CASSPAGTIFHEQFF. The chain has TRBV18 and TRBJ2-1; D assignment may be TRBD1 or TRBD2 (5 bases each). The CDR3 is made up of 15 amino acids. V lost 3 bases and J 8 bases, leaving 17 bases between the germline ends. Looked up from germline, CDR1 is KGHSH and CDR2 is LQKENI.

The chain is built from TRBV15 and TRBJ2-3; the match to TRBD2 covers 12 bases. The J segment lost 5 bases and the V segment lost 2 bases, leaving 5 bases of the junction unmatched. Germline values: CDR1 LNHNV, CDR2 YYDKDF (reference sequence). This CDR3 comprises 16 residues. CDR3 nucleotide sequence: TGTGCCACCAGCAGACCACTAGCGGGAGGTAAAGATACGCAGTATTTT. Translating gives CATSRPLAGGKDTQYF.

This clone has only a few counts. The gene calls are TRBV9 and TRBJ2-7; D is uncertain. The V end lost 6 bases, the J end lost 0 bases, and 16 bases lay between the germline ends. Germline CDR1 reads SGDLS; CDR2 reads YYNGEE. The CDR3 has 15 amino acids. The CDR3 sequence is CASTEQVGISYEQYF. The CDR3 DNA reads TGTGCCAGCACCGAACAAGTAGGGATCTCCTACGAGCAGTACTTC.

The chain has TRBV19 and TRBJ2-2, with 9 positions matching TRBD1. J gave up 0 bases and V 4 bases, and 18 bases lay outside the gene matches. The CDR3 runs 21 residues. Germline V gives CDR1 LNHDA, CDR2 SQIVND (reference sequence). In DNA, the CDR3 is TGTGCCAGTAGTAGGATTCTCGGGACAGGGCGGGTCCTATCGAACACCGGGGAGCTGTTTTTT. Translating gives CASSRILGTGRVLSNTGELFF.

In this sample, this clone turned up a few times. The chain couples TRBV9 to TRBJ1-1, with D possibly being TRBD1 (6 bases). CDR3 size: 14 residues. Germline CDR1 is SGDLS and CDR2 is YYNGEE. V lost 0 bases and J lost 5, with 11 bases in between. CDR3 loop: CASSVEAGETEAFF. CDR3 nucleotides: TGTGCCAGCAGCGTAGAGGCAGGGGAAACTGAAGCTTTCTTT.

The CDR3 spells CASSSTYRGTGELFF. Written as DNA, the CDR3 is TGTGCCAGCAGCTCAACATACAGGGGAACCGGGGAGCTGTTTTTT. The chain combines TRBV11-3 with TRBJ2-2; 7 bases are a match to TRBD1. Germline trimming cut 4 bases from V and 5 bases from J; bases unmatched to any gene: 7. This CDR3 has 15 residues. CDR1 and CDR2 (germline): SGHNT, YENEEA.

This clone was seen only a few times. In DNA, the CDR3 is TGTGCCAGCAACGGCGGAGGGAACCCCTACGAGCAGTACTTC. Its protein is CASNGGGNPYEQYF. The chain joins TRBV28 to TRBJ2-7; TRBD2 might be the D (6 bases). The CDR3 is 14 residues long. Trimming shortened V by 7 bases and J by 2 bases, and 15 bases separated the two germline ends. The germline V gene encodes CDR1 MDHEN and CDR2 SYDVKM.

This clone came up a few times. The rearrangement joins TRBV29-1 to TRBJ2-1, with D possibly called TRBD1 or TRBD2 (7 bases each). V was clipped by 8 bases and J by 6 bases, with 17 bases between them. Germline assignment: CDR1 SQVTM and CDR2 ANQGSEA. The CDR3 is made up of 13 amino acids. Written as DNA, the CDR3 is TGCAGCTACTTGACAGGGAGGGCCAATGAGCAGTTCTTC. It is translated as CSYLTGRANEQFF.

V gene TRBV28 combines with J gene TRBJ1-5; tentative D call: TRBD1 (5 bases). This CDR3 is 13 amino acids long. Germline CDR1 is MDHEN and CDR2 is SYDVKM. The DNA of the CDR3 is TGTGCGACGCGACCGTGGGGGAATCAGCCCCAGCATTTT. Translating it yields CATRPWGNQPQHF.

This clone was detected a few times. The chain couples TRBV6-8 to TRBJ2-1, with 12 positions matching TRBD2. Germline V gives CDR1 MNHGY, CDR2 SAAAGT. The V gene end was trimmed by 5 bases and the J gene end by 4 bases; junction bases not matched to a gene: 3. The CDR3 length is 15 residues. CDR3 residues: CASSLAGGDYNEQFF. CDR3 sequence (DNA): TGTGCCAGCAGTCTAGCGGGAGGGGATTACAATGAGCAGTTCTTC.

V is TRBV28 and J is TRBJ1-5; unclear D gene. Looked up from germline, CDR1 is MDHEN and CDR2 is SYDVKM. V shed 0 bases and J shed 3 bases, with 9 bases lying between them. The CDR3 covers 15 residues. The CDR3 DNA reads as TGTGCCAGCAGTTTATGGGGCCGACCCAATCAGCCCCAGCATTTT. Its translation: CASSLWGRPNQPQHF.